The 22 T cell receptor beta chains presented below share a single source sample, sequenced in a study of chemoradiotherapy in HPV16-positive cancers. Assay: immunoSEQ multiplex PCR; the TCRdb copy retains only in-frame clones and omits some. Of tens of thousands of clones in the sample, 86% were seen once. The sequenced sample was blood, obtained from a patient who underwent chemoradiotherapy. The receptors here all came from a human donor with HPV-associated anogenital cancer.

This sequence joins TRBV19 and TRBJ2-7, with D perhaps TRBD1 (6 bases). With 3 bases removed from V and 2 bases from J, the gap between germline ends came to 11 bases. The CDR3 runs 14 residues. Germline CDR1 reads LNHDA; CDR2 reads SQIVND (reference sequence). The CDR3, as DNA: TGTGCCAGTAGTATCGTGGGGGCGACCTACGAGCAGTACTTC. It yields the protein CASSIVGATYEQYF.

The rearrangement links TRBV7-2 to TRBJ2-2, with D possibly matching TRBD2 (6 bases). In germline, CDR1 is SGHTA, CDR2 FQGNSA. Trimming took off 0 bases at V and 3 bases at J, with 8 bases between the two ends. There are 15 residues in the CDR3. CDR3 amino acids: CASSLAGGYTGELFF. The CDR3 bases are TGTGCCAGCAGCTTAGCGGGGGGTTACACCGGGGAGCTGTTTTTT.

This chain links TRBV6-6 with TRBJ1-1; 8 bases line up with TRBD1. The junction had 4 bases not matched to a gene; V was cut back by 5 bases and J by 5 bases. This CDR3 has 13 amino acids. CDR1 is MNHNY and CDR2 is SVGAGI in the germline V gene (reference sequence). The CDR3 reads CASSLDRGTEAFF. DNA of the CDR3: TGTGCCAGCAGTCTCGACAGGGGAACTGAAGCTTTCTTT.

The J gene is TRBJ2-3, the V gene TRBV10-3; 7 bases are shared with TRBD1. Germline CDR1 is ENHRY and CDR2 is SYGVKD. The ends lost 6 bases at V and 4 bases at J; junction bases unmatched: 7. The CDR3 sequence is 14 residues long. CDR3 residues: CAIRGTVNSDTQYF. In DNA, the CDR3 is TGTGCCATCAGGGGGACAGTCAATTCAGATACGCAGTATTTT.

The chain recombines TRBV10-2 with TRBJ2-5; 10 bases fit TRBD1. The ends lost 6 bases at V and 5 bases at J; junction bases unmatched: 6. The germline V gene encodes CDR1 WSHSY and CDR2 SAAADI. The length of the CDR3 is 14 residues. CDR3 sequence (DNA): TGCGCCAGCAGGTCGGGACAGGGGCTGGAGACCCAGTACTTC. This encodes CASRSGQGLETQYF.

Here the CDR3 DNA reads TGTGCCAGTAGTATAGCAGCGACTAGCTCGAATGAGCAGTTCTTC. It codes for CASSIAATSSNEQFF. The V gene is TRBV19, the J gene TRBJ2-1; 7 bases fit TRBD2. Germline lookup yields CDR1 LNHDA and CDR2 SQIVND (reference sequence). The V and J ends lost 1 base and 7 bases, in that order; junction bases with no gene match: 7. CDR3 length: 15 residues.

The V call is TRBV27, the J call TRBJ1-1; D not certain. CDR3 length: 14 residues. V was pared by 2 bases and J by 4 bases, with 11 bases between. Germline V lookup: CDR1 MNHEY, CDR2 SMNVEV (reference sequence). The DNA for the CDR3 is TGTGCCAGCAGTTTAGTCCCACCGGGCACTGAAGCTTTCTTT. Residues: CASSLVPPGTEAFF.

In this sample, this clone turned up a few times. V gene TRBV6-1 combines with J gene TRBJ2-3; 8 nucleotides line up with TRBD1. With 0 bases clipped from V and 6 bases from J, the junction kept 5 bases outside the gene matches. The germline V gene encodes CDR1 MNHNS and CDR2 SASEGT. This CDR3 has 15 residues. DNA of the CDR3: TGTGCCAGCAGTGAAGCGATCCAGGGGGCTGATACGCAGTATTTT. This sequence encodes CASSEAIQGADTQYF.

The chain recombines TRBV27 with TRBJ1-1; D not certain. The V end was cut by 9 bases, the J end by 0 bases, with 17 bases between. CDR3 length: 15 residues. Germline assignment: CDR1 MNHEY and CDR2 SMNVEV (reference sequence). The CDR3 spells CASRLRGVVNTEAFF. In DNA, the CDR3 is TGTGCCAGTAGGCTTCGTGGGGTGGTGAACACTGAAGCTTTCTTT.

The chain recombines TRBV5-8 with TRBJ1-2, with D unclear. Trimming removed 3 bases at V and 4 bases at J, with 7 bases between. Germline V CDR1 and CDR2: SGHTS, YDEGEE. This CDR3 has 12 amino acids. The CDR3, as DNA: TGTGCCAGCAGCTACGGATCCTATGGCTACACCTTC. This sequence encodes CASSYGSYGYTF.

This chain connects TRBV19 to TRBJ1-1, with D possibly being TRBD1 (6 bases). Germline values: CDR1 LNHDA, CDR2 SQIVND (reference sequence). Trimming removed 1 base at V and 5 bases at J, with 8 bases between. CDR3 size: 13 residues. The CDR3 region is CASSIGGGTEAFF. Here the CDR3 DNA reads TGTGCCAGTAGTATAGGAGGGGGAACTGAAGCTTTCTTT.

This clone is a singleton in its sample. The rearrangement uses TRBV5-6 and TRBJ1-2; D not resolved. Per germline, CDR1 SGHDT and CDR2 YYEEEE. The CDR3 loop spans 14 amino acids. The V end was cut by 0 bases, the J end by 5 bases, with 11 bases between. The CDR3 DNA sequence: TGTGCCAGCAGCTTGGAGATCGCAGGTTATGGCTACACCTTC. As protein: CASSLEIAGYGYTF. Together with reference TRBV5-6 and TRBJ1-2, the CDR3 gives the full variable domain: DAGVTQSPTHLIKTRGQQVTLRCSPKSGHDTVSWYQQALGQGPQFIFQYYEEEERQRGNFPDRFSGHQFPNYSSELNVNALLLGDSALYLCASSLEIAGYGYTFGSGTRLTVV.

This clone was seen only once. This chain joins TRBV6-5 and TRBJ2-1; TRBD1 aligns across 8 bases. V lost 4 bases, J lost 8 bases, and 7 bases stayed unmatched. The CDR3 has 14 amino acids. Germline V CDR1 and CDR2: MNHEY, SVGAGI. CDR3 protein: CASSSATGADEQFF. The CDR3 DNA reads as TGTGCCAGCAGTTCGGCGACAGGGGCAGATGAGCAGTTCTTC.

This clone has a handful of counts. CDR3: CASSPVGGVSYEQYF. CDR3 DNA sequence: TGCGCCAGCAGCCCTGTCGGCGGGGTCTCCTACGAGCAGTACTTC. The chain is built from TRBV5-1 and TRBJ2-7, with a weak D call TRBD2 (6 bases). Trimming removed 4 bases at V and 0 bases at J, with 14 bases between. Germline loops: CDR1 SGHRS, CDR2 YFSETQ. The CDR3 has 15 residues.

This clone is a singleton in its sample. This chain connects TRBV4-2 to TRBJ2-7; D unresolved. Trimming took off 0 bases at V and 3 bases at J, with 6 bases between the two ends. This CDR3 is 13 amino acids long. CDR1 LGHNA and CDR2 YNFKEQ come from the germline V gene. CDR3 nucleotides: TGTGCCAGCAGCCAAGAGCGCAGCTACGAGCAGTACTTC. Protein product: CASSQERSYEQYF.

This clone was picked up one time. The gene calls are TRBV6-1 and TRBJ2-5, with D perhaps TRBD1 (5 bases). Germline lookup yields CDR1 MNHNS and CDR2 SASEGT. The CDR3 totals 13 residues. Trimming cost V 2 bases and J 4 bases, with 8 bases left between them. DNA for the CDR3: TGTGCCAGCAGTGAAATAGGGGCAGAGACCCAGTACTTC. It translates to CASSEIGAETQYF.

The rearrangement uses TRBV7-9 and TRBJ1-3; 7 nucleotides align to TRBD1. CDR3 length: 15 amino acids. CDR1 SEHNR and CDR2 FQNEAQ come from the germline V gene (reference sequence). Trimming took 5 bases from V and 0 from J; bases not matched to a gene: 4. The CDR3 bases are TGTGCCAGCAGCGCCGGGACAGACTCTGGAAACACCATATATTTT. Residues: CASSAGTDSGNTIYF.

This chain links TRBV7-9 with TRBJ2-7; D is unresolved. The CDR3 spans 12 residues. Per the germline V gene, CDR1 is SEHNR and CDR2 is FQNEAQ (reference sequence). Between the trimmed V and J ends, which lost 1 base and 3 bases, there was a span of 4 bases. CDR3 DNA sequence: TGTGCCAGCAGCTTAGGTGACTACGAGCAGTACTTC. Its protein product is CASSLGDYEQYF.

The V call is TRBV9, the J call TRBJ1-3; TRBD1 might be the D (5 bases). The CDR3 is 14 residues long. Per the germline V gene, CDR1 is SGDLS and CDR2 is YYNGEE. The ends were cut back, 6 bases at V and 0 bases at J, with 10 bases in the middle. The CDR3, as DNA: TGTGCCAGCAATCAGGGCTCCTCTGGAAACACCATATATTTT. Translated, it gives CASNQGSSGNTIYF.

The CDR3 nucleotides read TGTGCCATCAATGGTTCTCGGCCGACCTCCAACACTGAAGCTTTCTTT. This gives the protein CAINGSRPTSNTEAFF. The chain uses TRBV10-3 and TRBJ1-1, with D unclear. Germline lookup yields CDR1 ENHRY and CDR2 SYGVKD. The V gene lost 7 bases and the J gene lost 2 bases, with 20 bases spanning the gap. The CDR3 is made up of 16 amino acids.

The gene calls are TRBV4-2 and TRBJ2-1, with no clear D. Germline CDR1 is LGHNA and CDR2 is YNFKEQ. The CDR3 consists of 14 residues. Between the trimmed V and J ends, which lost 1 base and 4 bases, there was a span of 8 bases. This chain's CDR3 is CASSQVLGYNEQFF. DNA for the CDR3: TGTGCCAGCAGCCAAGTCCTGGGATACAATGAGCAGTTCTTC.

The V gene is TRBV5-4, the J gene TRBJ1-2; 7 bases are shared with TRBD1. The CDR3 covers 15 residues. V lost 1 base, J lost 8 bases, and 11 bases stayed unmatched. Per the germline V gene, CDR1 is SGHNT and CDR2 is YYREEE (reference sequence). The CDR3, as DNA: TGTGCCAGCAGCTTGTTAGGGGGAACAGGGGACGGCTACACCTTC. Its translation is CASSLLGGTGDGYTF.